These 18 T cell receptor beta chains were all obtained from the same sample, sequenced in a study of neurological immune-mediated disorders. TCRdb reanalysed the 5' RACE reads using MiXCR and keeps one entry per CDR3 protein. The table records 20,000 to 25,000 distinct CDR3 sequences, approximately 13% of them present only once. The source material was PBMCs. The receptors derive from a woman between 55 and 75 years old with HTLV-1-associated myelopathy (HAM/TSP).

This clonotype appeared many times. This rearrangement joins TRBV5-1 to TRBJ1-1; D is undetermined. The V end lost 7 bases, the J end lost 2 bases, and 12 bases lay between the germline ends. The CDR3 spans 13 residues. The germline CDR1 and CDR2 sequences are SGHRS and YFSETQ. CDR3 DNA: TGCGCCAGCCATCCGGGCCCTAACACTGAAGCTTTCTTT. It encodes CASHPGPNTEAFF. Based on the CDR3 plus reference TRBV5-1 and TRBJ1-1, the full variable domain is KAGVTQTPRYLIKTRGQQVTLSCSPISGHRSVSWYQQTPGQGLQFLFEYFSETQRNKGNFPGRFSGRQFSNSRSEMNVSTLELGDSALYLCASHPGPNTEAFFGQGTRLTVV.

This clonotype was seen at least ten times. This chain connects TRBV29-1 to TRBJ1-4; no reliable D call. Germline V gene lookup returns CDR1 SQVTM and CDR2 ANQGSEA. This CDR3 region has 14 residues. Trimming stripped 2 bases from V and 3 bases from J, with 10 bases between. The CDR3 spells CSVETGRANEKLFF. The CDR3 DNA sequence: TGCAGCGTTGAAACTGGGAGGGCTAATGAAAAACTGTTTTTT.

This clonotype was counted at least ten times. The CDR3 protein is CASSLGTGGTNSPLHF. CDR3 nucleotide sequence: TGTGCCAGCAGTCTCGGGACAGGGGGCACGAATTCACCCCTCCACTTT. V gene TRBV12-3 or TRBV12-4 combines with J gene TRBJ1-6; 12 bases fit TRBD1. This CDR3 contains 16 residues. Trimming cost V 5 bases and J 7 bases; bases outside gene matches: 6.

This clonotype is termed medium-sized. The rearrangement uses TRBV5-6 and TRBJ2-3; 7 positions match TRBD1. J gave up 4 bases and V 4 bases, and 9 bases lay outside the gene matches. The CDR3 contains 15 residues. The germline V gene has CDR1 SGHDT and CDR2 YYEEEE. This chain's CDR3 is CASSLTGAFADTQYF. Written as DNA, the CDR3 is TGTGCCAGCAGCCTCACAGGGGCCTTTGCAGATACGCAGTATTTT. Together with reference TRBV5-6 and TRBJ2-3, the CDR3 gives the full variable domain: DAGVTQSPTHLIKTRGQQVTLRCSPKSGHDTVSWYQQALGQGPQFIFQYYEEEERQRGNFPDRFSGHQFPNYSSELNVNALLLGDSALYLCASSLTGAFADTQYFGPGTRLTVL.

Many counts were recorded for this clonotype. The genes are TRBV6-2 or TRBV6-3 and TRBJ1-2; D is unresolved. Trimming removed 4 bases at V and 0 bases at J, with 12 bases between. Germline CDR1 reads MNHEY; CDR2 reads SVGEGT. CDR3 size: 15 residues. The CDR3 DNA is TGTGCCAGCAGTTTTCATGGGGTTTCTAACTATGGCTACACCTTC. Amino acid sequence: CASSFHGVSNYGYTF.

The V gene is TRBV27, the J gene TRBJ2-1, with 8 positions matching TRBD2. The CDR3 runs to 16 residues. V gave up 0 bases and J gave up 2 bases; unmatched junction bases: 3. The V gene's germline CDR1 is MNHEY and CDR2 SMNVEV (reference sequence). The CDR3 region is CASSLSPGGTYNEQFF. The CDR3 bases are TGTGCCAGCAGTTTATCCCCGGGAGGGACCTACAATGAGCAGTTCTTC.

This clonotype was detected ten times or more. The rearrangement uses TRBV12-3 or TRBV12-4 and TRBJ2-7; D may be TRBD1 (5 bases). V lost 2 bases and J 4 bases, leaving 12 bases between the germline ends. This CDR3 spans 14 amino acids. CDR3 loop: CASSLQGVRYEQYF. CDR3 coding DNA: TGTGCCAGCAGTTTACAAGGGGTGAGGTACGAGCAGTACTTC.

This clonotype was seen repeatedly, ten times or more. V and J are TRBV20-1 and TRBJ1-1, with D maybe TRBD1 (6 bases). The germline V gene encodes CDR1 DFQATT and CDR2 SNEGSKA (reference sequence). Trimming stripped 0 bases from V and 11 bases from J, with 19 bases between. This CDR3 comprises 14 residues. CDR3 nucleotide sequence: TGCAGTGCTAGAGATTTCGGGGGTAGGGGGGGTGCTTTCTTT. Its translation: CSARDFGGRGGAFF.

This clonotype was seen repeatedly, ten times or more. The rearrangement uses TRBV29-1 and TRBJ2-5, with 10 bases aligning to TRBD1. There are 14 residues in the CDR3. Trimming at V came to 6 bases and at J to 1 base, leaving 5 bases not matched to a gene. Germline CDR1 and CDR2: SQVTM and ANQGSEA. CDR3 sequence (DNA): TGCAGCGTCGCCGGGACAGGGGTCCAAGAGACCCAGTACTTC. Amino acid sequence: CSVAGTGVQETQYF.

There are many counts of this clonotype. The rearrangement joins TRBV5-1 to TRBJ2-4; a weak D match, TRBD2 (6 bases). CDR1 and CDR2 (germline): SGHRS, YFSETQ. The CDR3 is 14 amino acids. Trimming stripped 2 bases from V and 6 bases from J, with 12 bases between. Here the CDR3 DNA reads TGCGCCAGCAGCTTTCGGGGGTATGGAAACATTCAGTACTTC. Amino acid sequence: CASSFRGYGNIQYF.

This clonotype was recorded at least ten times. The genes are TRBV20-1 and TRBJ2-2, with TRBD2 identical over 8 bases. This CDR3 is built from 14 residues. Losses at the gene ends were 2 bases for V and 1 base for J; bases not matched to a gene: 0. Germline CDR1 reads DFQATT; CDR2 reads SNEGSKA (reference sequence). The CDR3: CSARLAGNTGELFF. The CDR3 coding sequence is TGCAGTGCTAGACTAGCGGGGAACACCGGGGAGCTGTTTTTT.

This clonotype was counted many times. This rearrangement joins TRBV24-1 to TRBJ1-5, with D possibly being TRBD1 (6 bases). Between the trimmed V and J ends, which lost 3 bases and 12 bases, there was a span of 14 bases. Germline lookup yields CDR1 KGHDR and CDR2 SFDVKD. CDR3 length: 13 residues. The CDR3 protein is CATSDGPWGRQHF. As DNA, the CDR3 is TGTGCCACCAGTGATGGGCCCTGGGGGCGCCAGCATTTT.

This clonotype is labeled as medium-sized. The chain carries TRBV27 and TRBJ2-5; 8 bases align to TRBD1. Germline V gene sequence: CDR1 MNHEY, CDR2 SMNVEV (reference sequence). The CDR3 extends over 13 amino acids. The V gene end was trimmed by 3 bases and the J gene end by 5 bases; junction bases not matched to a gene: 2. The CDR3 protein is CASSLTGVETQYF. The CDR3 DNA sequence: TGTGCCAGCAGTTTGACAGGGGTGGAGACCCAGTACTTC.

This clonotype has ten or more counts. The J gene is TRBJ1-3, the V gene TRBV12-3 or TRBV12-4, with D possibly being TRBD1 (5 bases). The CDR3 runs to 15 residues. Trimming took 3 bases from V and 0 from J, leaving 9 bases between them. CDR3 amino acids: CASSFSRVSGNTIYF. CDR3 in DNA: TGTGCCAGCAGTTTTTCCAGGGTCTCTGGAAACACCATATATTTT.

This clonotype was seen ten or more times. The V call is TRBV20-1, the J call TRBJ1-4; no definite D call. The CDR3 covers 12 residues. From germline, CDR1 is DFQATT and CDR2 SNEGSKA (reference sequence). Trimming removed 5 bases at V and 5 bases at J, with 9 bases between. The CDR3 coding sequence is TGCAGTGCTCCACAAAACAATGAAAAACTGTTTTTT. Amino acids: CSAPQNNEKLFF.

At least ten counts were recorded for this clonotype. V usage is TRBV5-1 and J usage is TRBJ1-3; 7 bases fit TRBD1. V gave up 0 bases and J gave up 0 bases; unmatched junction bases: 3. CDR3 size: 16 residues. Looked up from germline, CDR1 is SGHRS and CDR2 is YFSETQ. In nucleotides, the CDR3 is TGCGCCAGCAGCTTGGTGGACAGGAGCTCTGGAAACACCATATATTTT. This encodes CASSLVDRSSGNTIYF.

This clonotype was observed many times. One junction end disagrees with the germline gene, perhaps due to a read error. The V gene is TRBV3-1, the J gene TRBJ2-4; D might be TRBD2 (5 bases). CDR1 is LGHDT, CDR2 YNNKEL, per germline (reference sequence). The CDR3 length is 14 residues. The CDR3 protein is CASSFGLAENIQYF. CDR3 nucleotides: TGTGCCAGCAGCTTCGGGCTAGCCGAAAACATTCAGTACTTC.

The V gene is TRBV5-5, the J gene TRBJ1-2; D is uncertain. The CDR3 consists of 13 residues. Per germline, CDR1 SGHKS and CDR2 YYEKEE (reference sequence). Between the trimmed V and J ends, which lost 1 base and 0 bases, there was a span of 4 bases. The CDR3 DNA sequence: TGTGCCAGCAGCTTGCTGGCTAACTATGGCTACACCTTC. Its translation is CASSLLANYGYTF.